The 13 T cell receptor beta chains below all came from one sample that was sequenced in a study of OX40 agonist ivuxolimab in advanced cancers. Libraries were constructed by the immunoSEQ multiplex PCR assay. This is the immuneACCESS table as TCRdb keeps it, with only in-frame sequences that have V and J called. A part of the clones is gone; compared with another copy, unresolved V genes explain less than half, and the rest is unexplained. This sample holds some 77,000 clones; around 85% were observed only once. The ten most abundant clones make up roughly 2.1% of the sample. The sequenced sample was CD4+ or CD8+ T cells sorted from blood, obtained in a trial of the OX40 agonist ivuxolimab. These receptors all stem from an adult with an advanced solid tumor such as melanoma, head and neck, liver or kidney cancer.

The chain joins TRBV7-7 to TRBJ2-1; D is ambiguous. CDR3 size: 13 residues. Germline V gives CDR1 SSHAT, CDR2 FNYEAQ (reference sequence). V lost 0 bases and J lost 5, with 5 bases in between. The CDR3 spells CASSLAPNNEQFF. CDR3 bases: TGTGCCAGCAGCTTAGCACCTAACAATGAGCAGTTCTTC.

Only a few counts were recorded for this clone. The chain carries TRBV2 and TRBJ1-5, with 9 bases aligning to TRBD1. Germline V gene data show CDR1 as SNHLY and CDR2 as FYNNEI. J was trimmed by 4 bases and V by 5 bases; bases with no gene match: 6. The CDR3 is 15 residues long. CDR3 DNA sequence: TGTGCCAGCAGTAATGCACAGGGGGCAAATCAGCCCCAGCATTTT. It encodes CASSNAQGANQPQHF.

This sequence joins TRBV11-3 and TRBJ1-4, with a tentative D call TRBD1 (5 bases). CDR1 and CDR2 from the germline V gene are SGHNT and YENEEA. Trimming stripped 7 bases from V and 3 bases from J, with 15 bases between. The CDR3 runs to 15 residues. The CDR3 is CASKFWGVANEKLFF. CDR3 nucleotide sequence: TGTGCCAGCAAGTTCTGGGGGGTAGCTAATGAAAAACTGTTTTTT.

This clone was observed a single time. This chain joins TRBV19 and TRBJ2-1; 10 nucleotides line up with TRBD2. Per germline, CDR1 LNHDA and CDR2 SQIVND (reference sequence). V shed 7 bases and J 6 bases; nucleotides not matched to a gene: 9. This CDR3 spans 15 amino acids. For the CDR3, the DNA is TGTGCCAGTAACTACATAGCGGGAGGCATCAATGAGCAGTTCTTC. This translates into CASNYIAGGINEQFF.

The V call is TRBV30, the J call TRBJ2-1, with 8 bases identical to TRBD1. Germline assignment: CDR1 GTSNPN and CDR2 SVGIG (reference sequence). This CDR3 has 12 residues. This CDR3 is CVLRTGKNEQFF. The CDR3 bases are TGTGTGTTGCGGACAGGGAAAAATGAGCAGTTCTTC.

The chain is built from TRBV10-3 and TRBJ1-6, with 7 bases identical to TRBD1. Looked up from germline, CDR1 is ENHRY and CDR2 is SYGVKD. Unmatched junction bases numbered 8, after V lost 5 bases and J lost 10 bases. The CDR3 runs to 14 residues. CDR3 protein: CAISLTGEGSPLHF. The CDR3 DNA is TGTGCCATCAGTCTCACAGGGGAGGGCTCACCCCTCCACTTT.

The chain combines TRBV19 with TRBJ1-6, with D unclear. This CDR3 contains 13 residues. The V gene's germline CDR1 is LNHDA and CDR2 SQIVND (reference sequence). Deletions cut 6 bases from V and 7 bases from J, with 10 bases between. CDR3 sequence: CASRGNGNSPLHF. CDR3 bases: TGTGCCAGTAGAGGTAACGGGAATTCACCCCTCCACTTT.

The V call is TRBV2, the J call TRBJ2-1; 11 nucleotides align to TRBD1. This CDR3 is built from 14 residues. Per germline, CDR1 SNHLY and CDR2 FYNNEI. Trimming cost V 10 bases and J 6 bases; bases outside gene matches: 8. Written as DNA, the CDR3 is TGTGCCACCAAGGGGGACAGGGGGATCAATGAGCAGTTCTTC. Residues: CATKGDRGINEQFF.

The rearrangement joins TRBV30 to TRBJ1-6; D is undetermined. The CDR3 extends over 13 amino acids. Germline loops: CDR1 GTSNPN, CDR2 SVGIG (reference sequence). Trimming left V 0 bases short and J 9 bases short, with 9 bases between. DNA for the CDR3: TGTGCCTGGAGTGTACAAGGTGGTTCACCCCTCCACTTT. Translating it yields CAWSVQGGSPLHF.

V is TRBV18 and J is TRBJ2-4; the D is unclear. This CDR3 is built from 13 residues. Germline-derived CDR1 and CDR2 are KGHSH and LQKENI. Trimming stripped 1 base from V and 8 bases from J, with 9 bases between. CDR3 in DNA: TGTGCCAGCTCACCACAAACAGAGGACATTCAGTACTTC. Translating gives CASSPQTEDIQYF.

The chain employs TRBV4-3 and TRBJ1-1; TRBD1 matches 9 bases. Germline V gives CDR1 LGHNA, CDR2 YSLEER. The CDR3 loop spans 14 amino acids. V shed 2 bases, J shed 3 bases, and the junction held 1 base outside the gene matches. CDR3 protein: CASSQTGGHTEAFF. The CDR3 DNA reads TGCGCCAGCAGCCAAACAGGGGGCCACACTGAAGCTTTCTTT.

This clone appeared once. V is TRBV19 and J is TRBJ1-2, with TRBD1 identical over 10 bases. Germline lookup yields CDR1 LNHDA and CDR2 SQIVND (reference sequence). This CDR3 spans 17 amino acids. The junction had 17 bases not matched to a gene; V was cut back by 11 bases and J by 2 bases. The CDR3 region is CAGRESARQGANYGYTF. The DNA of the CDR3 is TGTGCCGGAAGGGAAAGCGCCAGACAGGGGGCGAACTATGGCTACACCTTC.

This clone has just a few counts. The DNA for the CDR3 is TGTGCCAGCAGCGTAGTTCCCAGTAACTATGGCTACACCTTC. This translates into CASSVVPSNYGYTF. The rearrangement joins TRBV9 to TRBJ1-2; D gene unclear. The CDR3 spans 14 residues. Trimming cost V 0 bases and J 1 base, with 7 bases left between them. CDR1 is SGDLS and CDR2 is YYNGEE in the germline V gene.